Listed below are T cell receptor beta chains from one sample, sequenced in a study of cytomegalovirus exposure and HLA in healthy donors. Using immunoSEQ multiplex PCR, the repertoire was profiled, and TCRdb retains in-frame clones only, with some absent. The table records a few hundred thousand clones, about 90% of them present only once. Sequenced sample: PBMCs. Receptors originate from a woman aged 18-29 years in good health and CMV-seronegative. The CDR3 runs from the conserved cysteine through the conserved F or W. A D gene is named only where the DNA matches it firmly. Not every row has a clone size; where given, it reads once, few, many or a size class.

D,V,size,J,DNA,CDR3
TRBD2,TRBV28,NA,TRBJ2-1,TGTGCCAGCAGTTTATTCTCGGCTAGCGGGACCTACAATGAGCAGTTCTTC,CASSLFSASGTYNEQFF
TRBD1,TRBV7-2,once,TRBJ2-7,TGTGCCAGCAGCTTAGACCGGGACAGCCACTACGAGCAGTACTTC,CASSLDRDSHYEQYF
NA,TRBV4-1,few,TRBJ1-5,TGCGCCAGCAGCCAAGGAGACAGCCGGGGGAGGCCCCAGCATTTT,CASSQGDSRGRPQHF
NA,TRBV19,NA,TRBJ1-1,TGTGCCAGTAGTATAACGCTGACTGCCACTGAAGCTTTCTTT,CASSITLTATEAFF
TRBD1,TRBV14,few,TRBJ1-4,TGTGCCAGCAGCCAAGGTGACAGGGTAAAAGAAAAACTGTTTTTT,CASSQGDRVKEKLFF
NA,TRBV28,few,TRBJ1-2,TGTGCCAGCAGTGGGGGAGGGCAAGCGGTCCTAAATGGCTACACCTTC,CASSGGGQAVLNGYTF
TRBD2,TRBV28,NA,TRBJ2-7,TGTGCCAGCAATGGACTAGTTAGCTCCTACGAGCAGTACTTC,CASNGLVSSYEQYF
NA,TRBV27,NA,TRBJ2-7,TGTGCCAGCAGTTCCAGGGGTAGGTACGAGCAGTACTTC,CASSSRGRYEQYF
TRBD2,TRBV6-1,NA,TRBJ2-5,TGTGCCAGCACCGGCGGGAGGGCGGCGGAGACCCAGTACTTC,CASTGGRAAETQYF
NA,TRBV5-1,NA,TRBJ2-3,TGCGCCAGCAGCCCGGGACTTAACACAGATACGCAGTATTTT,CASSPGLNTDTQYF
NA,TRBV19,NA,TRBJ2-7,TGTGCCAGTAGTATAGGGCAGGGGCCGGCCTACGAGCAGTACTTC,CASSIGQGPAYEQYF
TRBD2,TRBV7-8,few,TRBJ2-7,TGTGCCAGCAGCCTAGGACTAGTTTGGGACGAGCAGTACTTC,CASSLGLVWDEQYF
TRBD1,TRBV5-1,once,TRBJ1-1,TGCGCCAGCAGCACGGGACAGGGCGCAAGACTGGGCGTAGAAGCTTTCTTT,CASSTGQGARLGVEAFF
NA,TRBV21-1,NA,TRBJ2-1,TGTGCCATTATCGAGCGGGTCGCCTACAATGAGCAGTTCTTC,CAIIERVAYNEQFF
NA,TRBV28,NA,TRBJ2-7,TGTGCCAGCAGTTCCACATTTGGGGACGGGAGCTCCTACGAGCAGTACTTC,CASSSTFGDGSSYEQYF
NA,TRBV9,NA,TRBJ2-3,TGTGCCAGCAGCGTAAATTCGGGGGGCGGCACAGATACGCAGTATTTT,CASSVNSGGGTDTQYF
NA,TRBV4-1,NA,TRBJ2-7,TGCGCCAGCCGGATGGCGGGCGGGCACGAGCAGTACTTC,CASRMAGGHEQYF
TRBD1,TRBV27,NA,TRBJ2-7,TGTGCCAGCAGTCGGGACAGCCCCCGATACGAGCAGTACTTC,CASSRDSPRYEQYF
TRBD1,TRBV9,NA,TRBJ2-7,TGTGCCAGCAGCGTAGAAGGGACAGGGAGCGGGGCCTACGAGCAGTACTTC,CASSVEGTGSGAYEQYF
NA,TRBV27,NA,TRBJ2-1,TGTGCCAGCAGTTTTTCTAGCCCCAATGAGCAGTTCTTC,CASSFSSPNEQFF
TRBD2,TRBV28,once,TRBJ2-7,TGTGCCAGCAGGTCGGATGTCGCCTTAGGACTAGCGGGGACCCTCTACGAGCAGTACTTC,CASRSDVALGLAGTLYEQYF
TRBD2,TRBV28,NA,TRBJ2-7,TGTGCCAGCAGTTTGGTTAGCGGGAGTTCCTACGAGCAGTACTTC,CASSLVSGSSYEQYF
NA,TRBV7-6,NA,TRBJ1-1,TGTGCCAGCAGCCCGGTAATGAACACTGAAGCTTTCTTT,CASSPVMNTEAFF
TRBD2,TRBV6-1,NA,TRBJ2-1,TGTGCCAGCGTCGCGTTAGCGGGATTAAACAATGAGCAGTTCTTC,CASVALAGLNNEQFF
TRBD2,TRBV7-9,NA,TRBJ2-7,TGTGCCAGCAGCGGACTAGCGGGACCCTACGAGCAGTACTTC,CASSGLAGPYEQYF
NA,TRBV5-6,NA,TRBJ2-1,TGTGCCAGCAGCTTGCGGAATGAGCAGTTCTTC,CASSLRNEQFF
NA,TRBV15,NA,TRBJ2-7,TGTGCCACCAGCAGCCCAGGGCAGGACTACGAGCAGTACTTC,CATSSPGQDYEQYF
NA,TRBV19,once,TRBJ1-5,TGTGCCAGTAAGGACAGCTATAGCAATCAGCCCCAGCATTTT,CASKDSYSNQPQHF
TRBD1,TRBV5-6,NA,TRBJ2-3,TGTGCCAGCAGCTTTCTGGACAGGGGGCTTCCAGATACGCAGTATTTT,CASSFLDRGLPDTQYF
TRBD2,TRBV5-4,NA,TRBJ2-1,TGTGCCAGCAGCTTCCAGCGGGGCAACAATGAGCAGTTCTTC,CASSFQRGNNEQFF
NA,TRBV9,NA,TRBJ2-3,TGTGCCAGCAGCCTTACGACTTTGAGCACAGATACGCAGTATTTT,CASSLTTLSTDTQYF
NA,TRBV19,NA,TRBJ2-3,TGTGCCAGTAAACGGAGAGGGGGAGGGCCAACAGATACGCAGTATTTT,CASKRRGGGPTDTQYF
TRBD2,TRBV5-5,NA,TRBJ2-7,TGTGCCAGCAGCTTTTTCGCGGGAGACTCCTACGAGCAGTACTTC,CASSFFAGDSYEQYF
NA,TRBV11-1,NA,TRBJ2-7,TGTGCCAGCAGCCCACTAGCTCTGGACCCCTACGAGCAGTACTTC,CASSPLALDPYEQYF
NA,TRBV30,NA,TRBJ2-7,TGTGCCTGGAGTATTTATTCAACGGGGGAGCAGTACTTC,CAWSIYSTGEQYF
TRBD2,TRBV27,once,TRBJ2-1,TGTGCCAGCAGTGCATTGACTAGCGGAAGCTCCTACAATGAGCAGTTCTTC,CASSALTSGSSYNEQFF
NA,TRBV7-2,NA,TRBJ2-5,TGTGCCAGCAGCTTATTTCCTAGTTTAAAGACCCAGTACTTC,CASSLFPSLKTQYF
NA,TRBV11-2,NA,TRBJ1-4,TGTGCCAGCAGCTTAGACGGAGCAACTAATGAAAAACTGTTTTTT,CASSLDGATNEKLFF
TRBD2,TRBV6-4,NA,TRBJ2-2,TGTGCCAGCAGTGACTCTGCTAGCGGGAGTCGAATGAGTCCCGGGGAGCTGTTTTTT,CASSDSASGSRMSPGELFF
NA,TRBV29-1,NA,TRBJ1-2,TGCAGCGCCCTCGACAATTATGGCTACACCTTC,CSALDNYGYTF
NA,TRBV6-1,NA,TRBJ1-1,TGTGCCAGCAGTGATCAGGGGAACACTGAAGCTTTCTTT,CASSDQGNTEAFF
NA,TRBV7-3,few,TRBJ2-1,TGTGCCAGCAGCTTCGGACTCAACAATGAGCAGTTCTTC,CASSFGLNNEQFF
TRBD2,TRBV14,NA,TRBJ2-1,TGTGCCAGCAGCCAAGATGCGGGAGGGGAGGATGAGCAGTTCTTC,CASSQDAGGEDEQFF
TRBD2,TRBV6-5,NA,TRBJ2-3,TGTGCCAGCAGCTCACTAGCGTCTAGCACAGATACGCAGTATTTT,CASSSLASSTDTQYF
NA,TRBV6-1,NA,TRBJ2-1,TGTGCCAGCAGGAGCCCGTACGGTCACAATGAGCAGTTCTTC,CASRSPYGHNEQFF
NA,TRBV28,NA,TRBJ2-7,TGTGCCAGCAGTCCTTTATCCTACGAGCAGTACTTC,CASSPLSYEQYF
TRBD1,TRBV5-1,NA,TRBJ1-1,TGCGCCAGCGGACCGGGACAGGGCCGTGAAGCTTTCTTT,CASGPGQGREAFF
NA,TRBV27,NA,TRBJ2-2,TGTGCCAGCAATTTCCAGGGGAGCGGCGGGGAGCTGTTTTTT,CASNFQGSGGELFF
NA,TRBV10-1,NA,TRBJ1-1,TGCGCCAGCAGCGGGACATCGGATTTGAACACTGAAGCTTTCTTT,CASSGTSDLNTEAFF